This passage covers 13 T cell receptor beta chains from one sample sequenced in a study of blood T cell repertoires in COVID-19 (dated by TCRdb to 2020 to 2021). To prepare the library, the immunoSEQ multiplex PCR assay was applied. TCRdb re-hosts the immuneACCESS table, in-frame sequences only. Its copies lack some clones; in the studies checked, an unresolved V gene accounts for under half of them, and the cause for the rest is not known. This sample has roughly 120,000 clones in its table, and more than 75% of those were observed once. The top ten clonotypes cover 25% to 35% of the sample. The material sequenced was peripheral blood. The receptors shown here come from a woman aged 70-85 years with acute or convalescent COVID-19.

V usage is TRBV28 and J usage is TRBJ2-7; 8 bases are shared with TRBD1. Trimming at V came to 6 bases and at J to 4 bases, leaving 5 bases not matched to a gene. The V gene's germline CDR1 is MDHEN and CDR2 SYDVKM. The CDR3 has 13 amino acids. CDR3 sequence: CASRPTGAYEQYF. The DNA of the CDR3 is TGTGCCAGCAGGCCGACAGGGGCGTACGAGCAGTACTTC.

V usage is TRBV10-2 and J usage is TRBJ2-5, with TRBD1 as a possible D gene (5 bases). The CDR3 spans 13 residues. Per the germline V gene, CDR1 is WSHSY and CDR2 is SAAADI. V was pared by 6 bases and J by 7 bases, with 15 bases between. CDR3 loop: CASSQTAQGTQYF. For the CDR3, the DNA is TGCGCCAGCAGCCAGACTGCCCAGGGGACCCAGTACTTC.

The CDR3 loop reads CASSPYGQGARDTQYF. CDR3 nucleotides: TGTGCCAGCAGCCCGTACGGACAGGGGGCGCGGGATACGCAGTATTTT. This chain uses TRBV7-2 with TRBJ2-3; 11 bases are shared with TRBD1. After removal of 5 bases from V and 6 bases from J, the junction contained 10 bases not matched to a gene. The CDR3 covers 16 residues. Germline assignment: CDR1 SGHTA and CDR2 FQGNSA.

The gene calls are TRBV29-1 and TRBJ1-1, with TRBD1 as a possible D gene (6 bases). The germline V gene encodes CDR1 SQVTM and CDR2 ANQGSEA. V lost 4 bases to trimming and J lost 1 base, with 13 bases between them. The length of the CDR3 is 14 residues. CDR3 sequence reads: CSVAHVQGNTEAFF. CDR3 DNA sequence: TGCAGCGTTGCCCACGTACAGGGGAACACTGAAGCTTTCTTT.

The chain combines TRBV30 with TRBJ1-5, with TRBD1 as a possible D gene (5 bases). The CDR3 is 14 residues long. V was shortened by 1 base and J by 0 bases, with 7 bases between the two germline ends. Germline V gene lookup returns CDR1 GTSNPN and CDR2 SVGIG (reference sequence). The CDR3 is CAWSGTLSNQPQHF. CDR3 nucleotides: TGTGCCTGGAGTGGGACACTTAGCAATCAGCCCCAGCATTTT.

V usage is TRBV5-1 and J usage is TRBJ2-1; the match to TRBD2 covers 11 bases. Germline V CDR1 and CDR2: SGHRS, YFSETQ. V was pared by 0 bases and J by 4 bases, with 3 bases of the junction left unmatched. This CDR3 is built from 16 residues. The CDR3, as DNA: TGCGCCAGCAGCTTGGTTCCTAGCGGGGGGTACAATGAGCAGTTCTTC. As protein: CASSLVPSGGYNEQFF.

V usage is TRBV2 and J usage is TRBJ2-7; TRBD2 agrees at 7 bases. CDR3 length: 15 amino acids. Per germline, CDR1 SNHLY and CDR2 FYNNEI. With 6 bases clipped from V and 1 base from J, the junction kept 9 bases outside the gene matches. The CDR3 sequence: CASSRMGGGSYEQYF. In DNA, the CDR3 is TGTGCCAGCAGCCGAATGGGCGGGGGATCCTACGAGCAGTACTTC.

The gene calls are TRBV6-5 and TRBJ2-2; 7 nucleotides align to TRBD2. Looked up from germline, CDR1 is MNHEY and CDR2 is SVGAGI. The CDR3 runs to 16 residues. The V gene end was trimmed by 2 bases and the J gene end by 2 bases; junction bases not matched to a gene: 5. The CDR3 DNA reads as TGTGCCAGCAGTTACACGGCTAGCGGCAACACCGGGGAGCTGTTTTTT. It yields the protein CASSYTASGNTGELFF.

CDR3 loop: CAISEGQGANTEAFF. The CDR3 DNA reads TGTGCCATCAGTGAGGGACAGGGGGCGAACACTGAAGCTTTCTTT. The gene calls are TRBV10-3 and TRBJ1-1, with 11 bases matching TRBD1. Germline CDR1 and CDR2: ENHRY and SYGVKD. The CDR3 consists of 15 residues. V shed 2 bases, J shed 1 base, and the junction held 0 bases outside the gene matches.

The chain links TRBV28 to TRBJ1-5, with a weak D call TRBD1 (6 bases). The germline gives CDR1 MDHEN, CDR2 SYDVKM. The length of the CDR3 is 15 residues. Trimming pared 2 bases from V and 1 base from J, leaving 9 bases between. Written as DNA, the CDR3 is TGTGCCAGCAGTTTAGACAGGCAAAGCAATCAGCCCCAGCATTTT. This translates into CASSLDRQSNQPQHF.

This sequence joins TRBV28 and TRBJ1-5; a possible D gene is TRBD1 (6 bases). Per germline, CDR1 MDHEN and CDR2 SYDVKM. This CDR3 is built from 17 residues. With 0 bases removed from V and 0 bases from J, the gap between germline ends came to 12 bases. CDR3 bases: TGTGCCAGCAGTTTATGGACTAACAGGGATAGCAATCAGCCCCAGCATTTT. It codes for CASSLWTNRDSNQPQHF.

The rearrangement links TRBV2 to TRBJ1-6; the D gene is possibly TRBD1 (6 bases). The CDR3 has 13 amino acids. Per germline, CDR1 SNHLY and CDR2 FYNNEI. V lost 7 bases, J lost 4 bases, and 8 bases lay in between. In DNA form, the CDR3 reads TGTGCCAGCACGGACAGTTATAATTCACCCCTCCACTTT. Amino acid sequence: CASTDSYNSPLHF.

The rearrangement joins TRBV27 to TRBJ2-5, with TRBD2 matching 12 bases. Trimming cost V 7 bases and J 2 bases; bases outside gene matches: 8. The CDR3 length is 16 residues. Germline V gene sequence: CDR1 MNHEY, CDR2 SMNVEV (reference sequence). The CDR3 DNA reads TGTGCCAGCACCGAACTAGCGGGGGGCCCTCAAGAGACCCAGTACTTC. As protein: CASTELAGGPQETQYF.